This is a list of T cell receptor beta chains from one sample in a study of T cells in Graves' hyperthyroidism and ophthalmopathy. TCRdb reprocessed the multiplex PCR reads via MiXCR and lists one record per CDR3 protein. The sample comprises a few hundred thousand distinct CDR3 sequences, 46% of which are singletons, and around 17% rests with the top ten. Sequences were obtained from peripheral blood or thyroid tissue (not recorded which). The receptors were gathered from an adult woman with Graves' disease, either hyperthyroidism or ophthalmopathy (not recorded which). Both conserved end residues are part of each CDR3. The order of the fields is V gene, D gene, J gene, CDR3 protein. A D gene is named only where the DNA matches it firmly.

v_call: TRBV12-3/TRBV12-4
d_call: -
j_call: TRBJ2-7
cdr3_aa: CASSPRREWWEQYF

v_call: TRBV7-2
d_call: TRBD1
j_call: TRBJ2-5
cdr3_aa: CASSQRQGARETQYF

v_call: TRBV11-2
d_call: -
j_call: TRBJ2-5
cdr3_aa: CASSSQGEETQYF

v_call: TRBV24-1
d_call: -
j_call: TRBJ2-7
cdr3_aa: CATSDVSRGAEQYF

v_call: TRBV5-1
d_call: -
j_call: TRBJ2-2
cdr3_aa: CASSLGSQPGELFF

v_call: TRBV11-1
d_call: TRBD2
j_call: TRBJ2-7
cdr3_aa: CASSLDTSGRVYEQYF

v_call: TRBV7-9
d_call: TRBD1
j_call: TRBJ1-2
cdr3_aa: CASSPTKGDRAVSGYTF

v_call: TRBV5-6
d_call: TRBD2
j_call: TRBJ2-2
cdr3_aa: CASSLAASGGSRGTGELFF

v_call: TRBV10-3
d_call: -
j_call: TRBJ2-5
cdr3_aa: CATSPRKVPPNDQETQYF

v_call: TRBV11-1
d_call: -
j_call: TRBJ1-5
cdr3_aa: CASSRDRSQPQHF

v_call: TRBV7-9
d_call: -
j_call: TRBJ1-5
cdr3_aa: CASSFGKQPQHF

v_call: TRBV7-9
d_call: -
j_call: TRBJ1-1
cdr3_aa: CASSRTGEQAEAFF

v_call: TRBV20-1
d_call: -
j_call: TRBJ2-5
cdr3_aa: CSARTLLGQETQYF

v_call: TRBV9
d_call: -
j_call: TRBJ1-6
cdr3_aa: CASSVGGFDSPLHF

v_call: TRBV6-5
d_call: TRBD1
j_call: TRBJ2-5
cdr3_aa: CASSPRTGIRETQYF

v_call: TRBV12-3/TRBV12-4
d_call: -
j_call: TRBJ1-2
cdr3_aa: CASTEEKGGYTF

v_call: TRBV7-3
d_call: -
j_call: TRBJ1-2
cdr3_aa: CASSLSPHSGNTF

v_call: TRBV2
d_call: -
j_call: TRBJ1-4
cdr3_aa: CASSEGTEGEKLFF

v_call: TRBV12-5
d_call: TRBD1
j_call: TRBJ2-7
cdr3_aa: CAIPRQGRDYEQYF

v_call: TRBV11-2
d_call: -
j_call: TRBJ1-4
cdr3_aa: CASSHLRGSNEKLFF

v_call: TRBV7-9
d_call: -
j_call: TRBJ1-1
cdr3_aa: CASSCWNTEAFF

v_call: TRBV4-1
d_call: -
j_call: TRBJ1-5
cdr3_aa: CASSQSGNQPQHF

v_call: TRBV4-1
d_call: TRBD1
j_call: TRBJ2-7
cdr3_aa: CASSQVATGNYEQYF

v_call: TRBV12-3/TRBV12-4
d_call: TRBD1
j_call: TRBJ1-2
cdr3_aa: CASSTNPGQGDYGYTF

v_call: TRBV20-1
d_call: -
j_call: TRBJ1-1
cdr3_aa: CSASYRATEAFF

v_call: TRBV24-1
d_call: -
j_call: TRBJ2-5
cdr3_aa: CATSGFEETQYF

v_call: TRBV25-1
d_call: -
j_call: TRBJ2-7
cdr3_aa: CAGGSTAYEQYF

v_call: TRBV7-9
d_call: -
j_call: TRBJ2-5
cdr3_aa: CASNRGGRQETQYF

v_call: TRBV5-1
d_call: TRBD1
j_call: TRBJ1-2
cdr3_aa: CASSSGQGFGYTF

v_call: TRBV7-9
d_call: TRBD2
j_call: TRBJ2-7
cdr3_aa: CASKAGGPSEQYF

v_call: TRBV29-1
d_call: -
j_call: TRBJ1-1
cdr3_aa: CSAPPPGASSVNTEAFF

v_call: TRBV10-3
d_call: -
j_call: TRBJ1-5
cdr3_aa: CATADRSNQPQHF

v_call: TRBV15
d_call: -
j_call: TRBJ2-5
cdr3_aa: CATSRLVGLETQYF

v_call: TRBV19
d_call: TRBD1
j_call: TRBJ1-5
cdr3_aa: CASARDRPYSNQPQHF

v_call: TRBV12-3/TRBV12-4
d_call: TRBD1
j_call: TRBJ2-7
cdr3_aa: CASSPLDRALGFEQYF

v_call: TRBV2
d_call: TRBD1
j_call: TRBJ1-5
cdr3_aa: CASSAGQAYQPQHF

v_call: TRBV7-3
d_call: -
j_call: TRBJ2-7
cdr3_aa: CASSETWAYEQYF

v_call: TRBV15
d_call: -
j_call: TRBJ1-4
cdr3_aa: CATSLVFRDGNEKLFF

v_call: TRBV7-2
d_call: -
j_call: TRBJ2-5
cdr3_aa: CASSRSEWGFGTQYF

v_call: TRBV6-1
d_call: TRBD1
j_call: TRBJ1-5
cdr3_aa: CATGTDRRQPQHF

v_call: TRBV20-1
d_call: -
j_call: TRBJ1-1
cdr3_aa: CSAPGGGADTEAFF

v_call: TRBV29-1
d_call: -
j_call: TRBJ1-1
cdr3_aa: CSATGGTEAFF

v_call: TRBV6-1
d_call: -
j_call: TRBJ1-4
cdr3_aa: CASSPGGNTNEKLFF

v_call: TRBV4-1
d_call: TRBD1
j_call: TRBJ1-4
cdr3_aa: CASSHLTGGGEKLFF

v_call: TRBV10-3
d_call: TRBD1
j_call: TRBJ2-5
cdr3_aa: CAISGKSRLGQEGTQYF

v_call: TRBV6-4
d_call: -
j_call: TRBJ2-7
cdr3_aa: CASSDLDLIAYEQYF

v_call: TRBV20-1
d_call: TRBD1
j_call: TRBJ1-4
cdr3_aa: CSARSQGAEIEKLFF

v_call: TRBV15
d_call: -
j_call: TRBJ2-2
cdr3_aa: CATSRDLKEQGTGELFF

v_call: TRBV7-8
d_call: -
j_call: TRBJ1-4
cdr3_aa: CASNPGNDEKLFF

v_call: TRBV25-1
d_call: -
j_call: TRBJ2-7
cdr3_aa: CASSFSPLEQYF

v_call: TRBV9
d_call: -
j_call: TRBJ2-7
cdr3_aa: CASIVNYYYEQYF